Below, one T cell receptor (beta chain) is given with its context. The CDR3 totals 14 residues. CDR1 is DFQATT, CDR2 SNEGSKA, per germline (reference sequence). The source of the sample is a study of CXCR3-negative and CXCR3-positive naive CD8 T cells. The libraries of TRB cDNA were prepared using 5' RACE with UMI labels. From the 5' RACE reads, TCRdb lists one entry per CDR3 protein and no DNA. Its clone listing holds over 35,000 distinct CDR3 sequences. The sequenced material came from memory CD8+ T cells from blood. The receptor was derived from a human donor in good health. Some clones in this sample may be carry-over from other donors' samples. The J gene is TRBJ2-6, the V gene TRBV20-1. CDR3 in amino acids: CSAPRRAGANVLTF.